Detailed here is one T cell receptor (beta chain). This specimen comes from a study of blood T cell repertoires in COVID-19. The germline gives CDR1 SGHVS, CDR2 FNYEAQ. This CDR3 is built from 9 residues. V shed 8 bases and J shed 10 bases, with 6 bases lying between them. The authors' processing: Amplification of reference gene primers was used by the study to estimate nucleated cell counts. Repertoires were generated with immunoSEQ multiplex PCR, while TCRdb's copy carries only in-frame clones and drops some. For V, J and clone size, that table is used; D and trimming come from the DNA. This repertoire shows approximately 69,000 clones, about 73% found once; its top ten account for roughly a fifth.

The sample consisted of peripheral blood. The rearrangement links TRBV7-6 to TRBJ1-5; D unclear. This TCR was sampled from a man in his 60s with acute or convalescent COVID-19. The CDR3 loop is CASHLPQHF. The CDR3 DNA sequence: TGTGCCAGCCATCTACCCCAGCATTTT.